The entry that follows covers one TCR beta chain sequence. The data are from a study of T cell responses to AZD1222 COVID-19 vaccine. The V gene lost 4 bases and the J gene lost 0 bases, with 12 bases spanning the gap. Germline V CDR1 and CDR2: MNHEY, SVGAGI. The CDR3 has 16 amino acids. Assay: immunoSEQ multiplex PCR; the TCRdb copy retains only in-frame clones and omits some. This sample yields around 180,000 clones, of which 85% to 90% are seen a single time; approximately 8% belongs to the top ten. The rearrangement links TRBV6-5 to TRBJ1-4; D ambiguous. The receptor's source is an adult in good health. The sample was peripheral blood, taken on day 0 of AZD1222 vaccination. The CDR3 DNA reads TGTGCCAGCAGTTGGTCAGGCAGGACAACTAATGAAAAACTGTTTTTT. It encodes CASSWSGRTTNEKLFF.